In this sample, the clone carrying this T cell receptor beta chain turned up many times. Its antigen is unidentified. The sample comes from a study of Graves' ophthalmopathy and Graves' hyperthyroidism. In the study overall: Before any treatment, peripheral blood was taken at the initial diagnosis. Whole-study results and caveats: Clonotypes were expanded in thyroid at above 0.001 frequency, and most also appeared in blood.

TCR beta CDR3 regions were amplified from RNA transcripts. First-round RT-PCR relied on HTBI primers, and a second-round multiplex PCR came next. TCRdb re-called the multiplex PCR reads with MiXCR, one entry per CDR3 protein. The sample comprises a few hundred thousand distinct CDR3 sequences, about 17% of which are singletons, and approximately 2.4% rests with the top ten. Eligible hyperthyroidism cases comprised new diagnoses of under 2 months' duration in individuals aged 18 to 65. The length of the CDR3 is 15 residues. The J segment lost 7 bases and the V segment lost 6 bases, leaving 14 bases of the junction unmatched.

The rearrangement joins TRBV12-3 or TRBV12-4 to TRBJ2-7; 8 bases align to TRBD2. The sequence was obtained from an adult woman with stable Graves' hyperthyroidism. Sequenced material: peripheral blood. The CDR3 sequence: CASRRTSHLAVEQYF. CDR3 nucleotides: TGTGCCAGCAGGAGGACTAGCCACCTGGCTGTGGAGCAGTACTTC.